This entry lists 15 T cell receptor beta chains sequenced from one sample in a study of blood T cell repertoires in COVID-19. TCRdb's table, derived via immunoSEQ multiplex PCR, lists solely in-frame clones and lacks some. The data show about 30,000 clones, 88% seen once. Material for sequencing was peripheral blood. These receptors came from a human donor in a cohort sampled during active COVID-19.

In nucleotides, the CDR3 is TGTGCCAGTAGTATACCGGACAGGGCGTACGAGCAGTACTTC. Encoded protein: CASSIPDRAYEQYF. The chain employs TRBV19 and TRBJ2-7; 8 bases fit TRBD1. Germline V gene lookup returns CDR1 LNHDA and CDR2 SQIVND (reference sequence). With V trimmed by 2 bases and J by 4 bases, 4 bases remained unmatched. This CDR3 region has 14 residues.

The V gene is TRBV19, the J gene TRBJ2-5, with D possibly being TRBD1 (7 bases). CDR3 size: 13 residues. Trimming stripped 6 bases from V and 3 bases from J, with 11 bases between. CDR1 LNHDA and CDR2 SQIVND come from the germline V gene (reference sequence). This CDR3 reads CASSGGTEETQYF. The DNA for the CDR3 is TGTGCCAGTAGCGGAGGGACAGAAGAGACCCAGTACTTC. Complete variable domain (other parts from reference TRBV19 and TRBJ2-5): DGGITQSPKYLFRKEGQNVTLSCEQNLNHDAMYWYRQDPGQGLRLIYYSQIVNDFQKGDIAEGYSVSREKKESFPLTVTSAQKNPTAFYLCASSGGTEETQYFGPGTRLLVL.

The chain joins TRBV7-3 to TRBJ2-7; D possibly corresponds to TRBD2 (5 bases). The germline V gene has CDR1 SGHTA and CDR2 FQGTGA. Trimming pared 5 bases from V and 5 bases from J, leaving 13 bases between. This CDR3 has 13 amino acids. The CDR3 sequence: CASSRYNGDEQYF. DNA of the CDR3: TGTGCCAGCAGCCGATACAACGGGGACGAGCAGTACTTC.

The chain employs TRBV6-1 and TRBJ2-7, with 10 bases aligning to TRBD1. This CDR3 region has 17 residues. The trim removed 4 bases at V and 3 bases at J, leaving 12 bases unmatched. Germline V gene lookup returns CDR1 MNHNS and CDR2 SASEGT. Here the CDR3 DNA reads TGTGCCAGCAGTGGCAGGGACAGGGGAACGGGGCGCTACGAGCAGTACTTC. Protein sequence: CASSGRDRGTGRYEQYF.

The chain couples TRBV6-5 to TRBJ1-6, with D unresolved. Trimming cost V 6 bases and J 7 bases, with 13 bases left between them. Germline lookup yields CDR1 MNHEY and CDR2 SVGAGI. The CDR3 is made up of 14 amino acids. CDR3 protein: CASRAGGWNSPLHF. CDR3 in DNA: TGTGCCAGCAGGGCGGGTGGGTGGAATTCACCCCTCCACTTT.

V and J are TRBV7-3 and TRBJ1-6; D call uncertain. Germline CDR1 is SGHTA and CDR2 is FQGTGA. The length of the CDR3 is 14 residues. V shed 1 base and J shed 6 bases, with 7 bases lying between them. The CDR3 reads CASSLRAANSPLHF. The DNA for the CDR3 is TGTGCCAGCAGCTTAAGGGCAGCTAATTCACCCCTCCACTTT.

This sequence joins TRBV4-2 and TRBJ1-5; D ambiguous. The CDR3 is 14 amino acids. The germline gives CDR1 LGHNA, CDR2 YNFKEQ. V lost 0 bases and J lost 0, with 3 bases in between. The CDR3 bases are TGTGCCAGCAGCCAAGACAGTAGCAATCAGCCCCAGCATTTT. This translates into CASSQDSSNQPQHF.

This clone was seen a handful of times. The V and J genes are TRBV7-2 and TRBJ1-4, with 9 nucleotides matching TRBD1. The CDR3 totals 14 residues. The trim removed 1 base at V and 7 bases at J, leaving 1 base unmatched. The V gene's germline CDR1 is SGHTA and CDR2 FQGNSA. The CDR3 loop is CASSLDRGLEKLFF. CDR3 nucleotide sequence: TGTGCCAGCAGCTTAGACAGGGGGCTTGAAAAACTGTTTTTT.

V gene TRBV5-5 combines with J gene TRBJ1-1; the match to TRBD1 covers 8 bases. CDR1 is SGHKS and CDR2 is YYEKEE in the germline V gene (reference sequence). This CDR3 is built from 14 residues. V trimming: 4 bases; J trimming: 5 bases; junction bases outside the gene matches: 7. This chain's CDR3 is CASSAGTGKTEAFF. CDR3 coding DNA: TGTGCCAGCAGCGCCGGGACAGGAAAAACTGAAGCTTTCTTT.

The chain recombines TRBV30 with TRBJ2-1; possible D gene TRBD2, 7 bases. Germline CDR1 reads GTSNPN; CDR2 reads SVGIG (reference sequence). The V end lost 4 bases, the J end lost 7 bases, and 17 bases lay between the germline ends. This CDR3 region has 14 residues. CDR3 nucleotide sequence: TGTGCCTGGATCTGGGGGCGGGGGCGGAATGAGCAGTTCTTC. It specifies CAWIWGRGRNEQFF.

This sequence joins TRBV5-5 and TRBJ1-2; maybe TRBD1 (5 bases). The V gene's germline CDR1 is SGHKS and CDR2 YYEKEE (reference sequence). V gave up 0 bases and J gave up 4 bases, with 7 bases separating them. The CDR3 extends over 13 amino acids. The CDR3, as DNA: TGTGCCAGCAGCTTGGACAGGAGCTATGGCTACACCTTC. It translates to CASSLDRSYGYTF. The full variable domain, its missing parts supplied by reference TRBV5-5 and TRBJ1-2, is DAGVTQSPTHLIKTRGQQVTLRCSPISGHKSVSWYQQVLGQGPQFIFQYYEKEERGRGNFPDRFSARQFPNYSSELNVNALLLGDSALYLCASSLDRSYGYTFGSGTRLTVV.

The gene calls are TRBV5-1 and TRBJ1-6, with 10 nucleotides matching TRBD1. CDR1 and CDR2 from the germline V gene are SGHRS and YFSETQ. This CDR3 is built from 15 residues. J lost 7 bases, V lost 3 bases, and 4 bases had no gene match. CDR3 residues: CASSWGQGINSPLHF. In DNA form, the CDR3 reads TGCGCCAGCAGCTGGGGACAGGGGATCAATTCACCCCTCCACTTT.

The genes are TRBV5-6 and TRBJ2-1; 10 bases align to TRBD2. Per the germline V gene, CDR1 is SGHDT and CDR2 is YYEEEE. Losses at the gene ends were 0 bases for V and 9 bases for J; bases not matched to a gene: 12. The CDR3 consists of 17 residues. CDR3 loop: CASSLAGTSVYLGEQFF. CDR3 coding DNA: TGTGCCAGCAGCTTGGCCGGGACTAGCGTTTATCTGGGTGAGCAGTTCTTC.

This clone was seen just once. The J gene is TRBJ1-5, the V gene TRBV5-6; 7 bases fit TRBD1. The CDR3 is 16 residues long. CDR1 and CDR2 (germline): SGHDT, YYEEEE. Germline trimming cut 4 bases from V and 2 bases from J; bases unmatched to any gene: 9. Here the CDR3 reads CASSQYRGRGNQPQHF. Here the CDR3 DNA reads TGTGCCAGCAGCCAATATAGGGGGCGAGGCAATCAGCCCCAGCATTTT.

The rearrangement links TRBV6-2 or TRBV6-3 to TRBJ1-1; D is ambiguous. Per germline, CDR1 MNHEY and CDR2 SVGEGT. The CDR3 covers 11 residues. The ends were cut back, 4 bases at V and 6 bases at J, with 6 bases in the middle. The CDR3 region is CASSLYPEAFF. The CDR3 nucleotides are TGTGCCAGCAGTTTATATCCTGAAGCTTTCTTT.